This T cell receptor beta chain was obtained from a study of T cells in women clearing cervical HPV infection. Study summary: HLA type could not be excluded as a confounder. Study-wide results and limits: TRBV6-7 abundance was lower in cases than controls (approximately 0.11% versus 0.16%).

A word on this clone: Its antigen is still unknown. From the germline J gene comes the end of the CDR3, since the read stops 3 residues before it.

CDR3 length equals 18 residues. V was trimmed by 6 bases and J by 1 base, leaving 22 bases between them. Germline assignment: CDR1 SNHLY and CDR2 FYNNEI. Only in-frame clones appear in the TCRdb table, and some are missing; sequencing was by immunoSEQ multiplex PCR. The data include about 46,000 clones; the top ten clones carry roughly 36%. The chain carries TRBV2 and TRBJ2-1; tentative D call: TRBD2 (6 bases). The TCR comes from a woman aged 18-69 years with a cervical HPV16 infection that either progressed to CIN3+ or cleared (not recorded which). The sequencing sample was made of blood buffy coat. The sequenced part of the CDR3 DNA is TGTGCCAGCAGCTCTGTGATTCGGGGGACTTTATCCTACAATGAG. It specifies CASSSVIRGTLSYNE. Given in full, the CDR3 is CASSSVIRGTLSYNEQFF.